The present entry profiles one T cell receptor beta chain with its context. The target antigen is unknown. This CDR3 has 15 amino acids. Germline V gene data show CDR1 as SGDLS and CDR2 as YYNGEE. Trimming cost V 2 bases and J 2 bases; bases outside gene matches: 6. The data were produced by immunoSEQ multiplex PCR, yet TCRdb's version contains in-frame clones alone and is incomplete. Of 95,000 to 150,000 clones in the sample, over 75% were seen once. The data were taken from a study of T cell responses to AZD1222 COVID-19 vaccine. At the level of the study: Second doses at about 4 or about 12 weeks were pooled.

General study findings and limits: Seropositive at baseline were only a handful of AZD1222 recipients. It should be noted that donors were predominantly white British and more often female, and clonal diversity was possibly underestimated.

The receptor comes from an adult in good health. The rearrangement joins TRBV9 to TRBJ2-7, with TRBD1 matching over 8 bases. The source was peripheral blood, collected on day 0 of AZD1222 vaccination. CDR3 protein: CASSVHDRGPYEQYF. The CDR3 nucleotides are TGTGCCAGCAGCGTTCACGACAGGGGCCCCTACGAGCAGTACTTC.